Listed here are 2 T cell receptor beta chains from one sample, sequenced in a study of T cell changes during pregnancy in multiple sclerosis. Clones were sequenced by immunoSEQ multiplex PCR, and TCRdb holds only the in-frame ones, with some missing. The table lists about 98,000 clones, about 90% of them singletons. Sequences were derived from peripheral blood, sampled after pregnancy. The source of these receptors is a female donor in good health, enrolled as a control in a pregnancy study.

This sequence joins TRBV5-8 and TRBJ2-3; no reliable D call. The CDR3 is made up of 14 amino acids. Germline CDR1 SGHTS, CDR2 YDEGEE. Trimming removed 2 bases at V and 1 base at J, with 8 bases between. The CDR3 DNA reads as TGTGCCAGCAGCTTATCCGGTGGCACAGATACGCAGTATTTT. Translation: CASSLSGGTDTQYF. Full variable domain (outside the CDR3, taken from reference TRBV5-8 and TRBJ2-3): EAGVTQSPTHLIKTRGQQATLRCSPISGHTSVYWYQQALGLGLQFLLWYDEGEERNRGNFPPRFSGRQFPNYSSELNVNALELEDSALYLCASSLSGGTDTQYFGPGTRLTVL.

The chain has TRBV28 and TRBJ1-2; 8 nucleotides agree with TRBD1. Germline-derived CDR1 and CDR2 are MDHEN and SYDVKM. After removal of 3 bases from V and 5 bases from J, the junction contained 8 bases not matched to a gene. This CDR3 has 15 amino acids. CDR3 coding DNA: TGTGCCAGCAGTTTCTCTCAGGGGGCGGGGTATGGCTACACCTTC. Translated, it gives CASSFSQGAGYGYTF.